This passage covers 6 T cell receptor beta chains from one sample sequenced in a study of blood T cell repertoires in COVID-19. Measured with immunoSEQ multiplex PCR; TCRdb has only the in-frame clones, and not every one. The sample holds tens of thousands of clones, about 85% seen once. Material for sequencing was peripheral blood. These receptors all stem from a woman in her 70s with acute or convalescent COVID-19.

This rearrangement joins TRBV19 to TRBJ2-2; D possibly corresponds to TRBD2 (5 bases). The CDR3 has 17 residues. V was cut by 1 base and J by 3 bases, with 15 bases left in between. The germline CDR1 and CDR2 sequences are LNHDA and SQIVND (reference sequence). The CDR3 region has the DNA TGTGCCAGTAGTATAGTACTGAGGGCGGCGGACACCGGGGAGCTGTTTTTT. It yields the protein CASSIVLRAADTGELFF.

The chain employs TRBV5-4 and TRBJ2-3; the D gene is possibly TRBD1 (5 bases). V was clipped by 0 bases and J by 0 bases, with 5 bases between them. The germline V gene encodes CDR1 SGHNT and CDR2 YYREEE (reference sequence). The CDR3 length is 14 residues. The CDR3 sequence is CASSLGQSTDTQYF. The CDR3 DNA follows: TGTGCCAGCAGCTTGGGACAGAGCACAGATACGCAGTATTTT.

The chain has TRBV5-1 and TRBJ2-7, with D possibly TRBD1 on 6 matching bases. Germline V gene lookup returns CDR1 SGHRS and CDR2 YFSETQ. V lost 0 bases to trimming and J lost 3 bases, with 10 bases between them. This CDR3 is built from 14 residues. The CDR3 nucleotides are TGCGCCAGCAGCTTGGTGCAGGGGAGCTACGAGCAGTACTTC. This sequence encodes CASSLVQGSYEQYF. The full variable domain, rest sourced from reference TRBV5-1 and TRBJ2-7, is KAGVTQTPRYLIKTRGQQVTLSCSPISGHRSVSWYQQTPGQGLQFLFEYFSETQRNKGNFPGRFSGRQFSNSRSEMNVSTLELGDSALYLCASSLVQGSYEQYFGPGTRLTVT.

V is TRBV9 and J is TRBJ1-4; tentatively, D is TRBD1 (5 bases). The CDR3 is 15 residues long. With 0 bases removed from V and 8 bases from J, the gap between germline ends came to 14 bases. Germline V gene sequence: CDR1 SGDLS, CDR2 YYNGEE. CDR3 DNA sequence: TGTGCCAGCAGCGTAGGGGCAGGGTTCGGGGAAAAACTGTTTTTT. Translating it yields CASSVGAGFGEKLFF.

This chain connects TRBV3-1 (or the pseudogene TRBV3-2) to TRBJ1-2, with D possibly TRBD1 on 5 matching bases. V dropped 3 bases and J dropped 6 bases, with 14 bases sitting between them. Germline V gene data show CDR1 as LGHDT and CDR2 as YNNKEL (reference sequence). This CDR3 is built from 14 residues. The CDR3 bases are TGTGCCAGCAGCCACCTGACTGCAGGGAATGGCTACACCTTC. This sequence encodes CASSHLTAGNGYTF.

The chain links TRBV3-1 (or the pseudogene TRBV3-2) to TRBJ1-5; D is uncertain. The V end was cut by 0 bases, the J end by 5 bases, with 11 bases between. CDR1 is LGHDT and CDR2 is YNNKEL in the germline V gene (reference sequence). The CDR3 sequence is 15 residues long. The CDR3 DNA reads as TGTGCCAGCAGCCAAGAATTCGGGGATCATCAGCCCCAGCATTTT. Translating gives CASSQEFGDHQPQHF.